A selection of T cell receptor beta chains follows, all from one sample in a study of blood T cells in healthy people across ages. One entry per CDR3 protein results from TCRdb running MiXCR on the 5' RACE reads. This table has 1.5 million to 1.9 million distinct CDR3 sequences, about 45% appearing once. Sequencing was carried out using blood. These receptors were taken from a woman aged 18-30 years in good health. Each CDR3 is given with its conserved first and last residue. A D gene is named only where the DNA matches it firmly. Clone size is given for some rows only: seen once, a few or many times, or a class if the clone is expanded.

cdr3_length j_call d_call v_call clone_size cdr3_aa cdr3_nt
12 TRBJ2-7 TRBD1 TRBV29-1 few CNRTGCSYEQYF TGCAACAGGACAGGGTGCTCCTACGAGCAGTACTTC
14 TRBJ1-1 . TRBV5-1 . CASSLGEGGTEAFF TGCGCCAGCAGCTTGGGGGAGGGCGGGACTGAAGCTTTCTTT
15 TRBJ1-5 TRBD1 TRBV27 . CASSLNRGRGQPQHF TGTGCCAGCAGTTTAAACAGGGGGCGCGGGCAGCCCCAGCATTTT
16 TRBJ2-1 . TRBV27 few CASSSLRLEHYNEQFF TGTGCCAGCAGCAGTTTAAGGCTGGAGCACTACAATGAGCAGTTCTTC
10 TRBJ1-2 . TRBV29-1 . CSVGTNGYTF TGCAGCGTTGGCACCAACGGCTACACCTTC
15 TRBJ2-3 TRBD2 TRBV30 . CAWSGAGGVTDTQYF TGTGCCTGGAGTGGGGCGGGGGGGGTTACAGATACGCAGTATTTT
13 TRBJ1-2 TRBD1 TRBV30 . CAWSKSGQAGYTF TGTGCCTGGAGCAAATCGGGACAGGCTGGCTACACCTTC
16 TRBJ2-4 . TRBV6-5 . CASSSNRGGDAYIQYF TGTGCCAGCAGTAGTAACAGGGGAGGGGACGCCTACATTCAGTACTTC
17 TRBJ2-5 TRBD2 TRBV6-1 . CASSKTRTSGWSNEQYF TGTGCCAGCAGTAAAACGCGGACTAGCGGGTGGTCCAATGAGCAGTACTTC
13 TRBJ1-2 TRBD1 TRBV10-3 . CAIAGGAGYGYTF TGTGCCATCGCAGGGGGGGCCGGGTATGGCTACACCTTC
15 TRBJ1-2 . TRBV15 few CATSRVVGVDYGYTF TGTGCCACCAGCAGAGTGGTAGGGGTAGACTATGGCTACACCTTC
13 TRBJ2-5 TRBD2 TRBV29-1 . CSGRLAGLVTQYF TGCAGCGGCCGACTAGCGGGATTAGTGACCCAGTACTTC
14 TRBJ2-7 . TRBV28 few CASSPFSPIYEQYF TGTGCCAGCAGTCCCTTTTCCCCCATTTACGAGCAGTACTTC
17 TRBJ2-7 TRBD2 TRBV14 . CASSQDQRRTRGNEQYF TGTGCCAGCAGCCAAGATCAACGACGGACTAGGGGTAATGAGCAGTACTTC
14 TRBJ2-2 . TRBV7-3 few CASSPDSNTGELFF TGTGCCAGCAGCCCAGACAGCAACACCGGGGAGCTGTTTTTT
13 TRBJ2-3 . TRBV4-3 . CASSPPALGTQYF TGCGCCAGCAGCCCCCCAGCCTTAGGTACGCAGTATTTT
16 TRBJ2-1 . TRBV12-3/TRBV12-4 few CASSLGAGLRYNEQFF TGTGCCAGCAGTTTAGGGGCGGGACTTCGATACAATGAGCAGTTCTTC
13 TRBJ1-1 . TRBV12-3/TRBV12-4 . CASSPPTANEAFF TGTGCCAGCAGTCCCCCGACAGCCAATGAAGCTTTCTTT
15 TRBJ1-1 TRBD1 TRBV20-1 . CSARVRTGGNTEAFF TGCAGTGCTAGAGTTCGGACAGGCGGGAACACTGAAGCTTTCTTT
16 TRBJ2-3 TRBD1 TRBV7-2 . CASSRRGTDSTDTQYF TGTGCCAGCAGCCGACGAGGGACAGATAGCACAGATACGCAGTATTTT
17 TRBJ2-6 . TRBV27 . CASSLIQARSGANVLTF TGTGCCAGCAGTTTGATCCAGGCTCGCTCTGGGGCCAACGTCCTGACTTTC
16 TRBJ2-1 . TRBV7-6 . CASSLSLATSYNEQFF TGTGCCAGCAGCTTAAGTCTGGCAACCTCCTACAATGAGCAGTTCTTC
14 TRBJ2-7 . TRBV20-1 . CSATPMGEAFEQNF TGCAGTGCTACTCCCATGGGTGAGGCGTTCGAGCAGAACTTC
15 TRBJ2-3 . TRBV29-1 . CSVQKTATNTDTQYF TGCAGCGTCCAAAAGACAGCGACAAACACAGATACGCAGTATTTT
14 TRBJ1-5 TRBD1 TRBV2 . CASNGQGGYQPQHF TGTGCCAGCAATGGACAGGGGGGATATCAGCCCCAGCATTTT
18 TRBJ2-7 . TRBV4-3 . CASSQDRAGGYGSYEQYF TGCGCCAGCAGCCAAGACAGAGCTGGAGGGTACGGGTCCTACGAGCAGTACTTC
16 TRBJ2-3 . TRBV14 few CASSQRQGLTTDTQYF TGTGCCAGCAGCCAAAGACAGGGACTAACCACAGATACGCAGTATTTT
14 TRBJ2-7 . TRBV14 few CASSQDQDGYEQYF TGTGCCAGCAGCCAAGATCAGGACGGCTACGAGCAGTACTTC
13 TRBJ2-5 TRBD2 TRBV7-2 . CASSCGGKETQYF TGTGCCAGCAGCTGCGGGGGAAAAGAGACCCAGTACTTC
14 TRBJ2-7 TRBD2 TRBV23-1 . CASSQLGGGYEQYF TGCGCCAGCAGTCAACTGGGCGGGGGCTACGAGCAGTACTTC
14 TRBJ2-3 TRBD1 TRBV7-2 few CASSLDRGVVSQYF TGTGCCAGCAGCTTAGACAGGGGAGTCGTCTCGCAGTATTTT
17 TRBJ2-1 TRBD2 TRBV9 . CASSFSLSGGSYNEQFF TGTGCCAGCAGCTTTTCCCTATCCGGGGGGTCCTACAATGAGCAGTTCTTC
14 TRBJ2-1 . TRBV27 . CASFGSPFYNEQFF TGTGCCAGTTTTGGGTCACCCTTTTACAATGAGCAGTTCTTC
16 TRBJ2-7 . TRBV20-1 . CSARRLAKGGRHEQYF TGCAGTGCAAGGAGACTAGCTAAGGGGGGGAGGCATGAGCAGTACTTC
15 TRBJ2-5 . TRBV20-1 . CGARTLGLRVKTQYF TGCGGTGCTAGAACTCTGGGACTCCGAGTAAAGACCCAGTACTTC
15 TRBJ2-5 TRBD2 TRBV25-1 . CASSRMREWAETQYF TGTGCCAGCAGTAGGATGCGGGAGTGGGCAGAGACCCAGTACTTC
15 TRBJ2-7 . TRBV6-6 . CASSYSGTSSYEQYF TGTGCCAGCAGTTACTCGGGGACGAGCTCCTACGAGCAGTACTTC
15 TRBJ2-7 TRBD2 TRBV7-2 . CASSPGLAGGPVQYF TGTGCCAGCAGCCCCGGACTAGCGGGGGGCCCCGTACAGTACTTC
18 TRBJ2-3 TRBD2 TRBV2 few CASTGIPGLALSTDTQYF TGTGCCAGTACCGGGATACCAGGACTAGCTCTATCCACAGATACGCAGTATTTT
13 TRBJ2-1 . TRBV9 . CASSTGNYNEQFF TGTGCCAGCAGCACAGGGAACTACAATGAGCAGTTCTTC
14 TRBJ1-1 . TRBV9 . CASSTSGRLGEAFF TGTGCCAGCAGCACATCAGGACGGTTGGGTGAAGCTTTCTTT
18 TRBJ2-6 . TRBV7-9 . CASSPRSPPGSGANVLTF TGTGCCAGCAGCCCCCGGAGTCCCCCAGGCTCTGGGGCCAACGTCCTGACTTTC
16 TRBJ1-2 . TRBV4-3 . CASSQEPPGLEVSYTF TGCGCCAGCAGCCAAGAGCCTCCGGGACTAGAGGTTTCCTACACCTTC
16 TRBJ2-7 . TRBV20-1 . CSVPPKSAFWGLEQYF TGCAGTGTCCCGCCGAAATCTGCGTTTTGGGGTCTCGAGCAGTACTTC
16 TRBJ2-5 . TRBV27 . CASSLSLVGGRETQYF TGTGCCAGCAGTTTAAGTCTTGTCGGGGGGCGTGAGACCCAGTACTTC
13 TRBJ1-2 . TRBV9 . CASSVPGSRGYTF TGTGCCAGCAGCGTACCGGGCTCGCGTGGCTACACCTTC
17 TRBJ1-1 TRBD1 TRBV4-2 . CASSRPPGQSMNTEAFF TGTGCCAGCAGCCGCCCCCCGGGACAGAGCATGAACACTGAAGCTTTCTTT
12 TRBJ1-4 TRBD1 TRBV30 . CAWGTGLEKLFF TGTGCCTGGGGGACAGGGCTTGAAAAACTGTTTTTT
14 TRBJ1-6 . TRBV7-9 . CASSKERQNSPLHF TGTGCCAGCAGCAAAGAGAGGCAGAATTCACCCCTCCACTTT
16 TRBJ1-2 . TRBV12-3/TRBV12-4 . CASSPRAPSLNYGYTF TGTGCCAGCAGTCCCCGTGCGCCCTCCCTTAACTATGGCTACACCTTC
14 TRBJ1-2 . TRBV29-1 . CSVRGAVSPYGYTF TGCAGCGTCCGAGGGGCAGTCTCTCCCTATGGCTACACCTTC
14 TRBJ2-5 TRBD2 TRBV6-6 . CTSSYVGGRETQYF TGTACCAGCAGTTACGTGGGAGGGCGGGAGACCCAGTACTTC
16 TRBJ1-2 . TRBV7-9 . CASSPGGLGGRHGYTF TGTGCCAGCAGCCCCGGGGGCCTTGGGGGGCGGCATGGCTACACCTTC